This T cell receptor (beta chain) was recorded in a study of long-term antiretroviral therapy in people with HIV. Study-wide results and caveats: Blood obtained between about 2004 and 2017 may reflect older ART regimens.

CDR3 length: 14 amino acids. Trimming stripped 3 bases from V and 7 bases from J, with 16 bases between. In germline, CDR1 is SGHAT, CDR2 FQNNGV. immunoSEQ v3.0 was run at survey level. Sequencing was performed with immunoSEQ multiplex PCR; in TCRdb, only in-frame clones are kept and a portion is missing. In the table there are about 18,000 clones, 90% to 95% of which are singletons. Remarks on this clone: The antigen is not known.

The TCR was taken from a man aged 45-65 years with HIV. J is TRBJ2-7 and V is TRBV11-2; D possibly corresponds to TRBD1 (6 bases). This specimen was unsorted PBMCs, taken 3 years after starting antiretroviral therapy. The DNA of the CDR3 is TGTGCCAGCAGCTTTGCAGGGGTTCAAGGAGAGCAGTACTTC. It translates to CASSFAGVQGEQYF.